The 4 T cell receptor beta chains below come from one sample, sequenced in a study of response to subunit inactivated influenza vaccine. TCRdb ran MiXCR on the RT-PCR reads and lists one entry per CDR3 protein. The data show hundreds of thousands of distinct CDR3 sequences, with about an eighth seen just once and 10% held by the top ten. Source: PBMCs from blood, taken on the day of vaccination. The receptors derive from a middle-aged man who received an inactivated influenza vaccine.

The chain is built from TRBV24-1 and TRBJ2-1, with no clear D. CDR1 KGHDR and CDR2 SFDVKD come from the germline V gene. Trimming removed 4 bases at V and 9 bases at J, with 9 bases between. The CDR3 loop spans 12 amino acids. The CDR3 DNA follows: TGTGCCACCAGTGAAACCTGGCCTGAGCAGTTCTTC. Protein product: CATSETWPEQFF.

The rearrangement joins TRBV18 to TRBJ2-3, with TRBD1 matching over 8 bases. Germline V CDR1 and CDR2: KGHSH, LQKENI. The CDR3 runs 14 residues. Germline trimming cut 3 bases from V and 4 bases from J; bases unmatched to any gene: 3. For the CDR3, the DNA is TGTGCCAGCTCACCGGGACAGGCTGCAGATACGCAGTATTTT. Its translation: CASSPGQAADTQYF. Combining the CDR3 with reference TRBV18 and TRBJ2-3 gives the whole variable domain NAGVMQNPRHLVRRRGQEARLRCSPMKGHSHVYWYRQLPEEGLKFMVYLQKENIIDESGMPKERFSAEFPKEGPSILRIQQVVRGDSAAYFCASSPGQAADTQYFGPGTRLTVL.

The chain joins TRBV29-1 to TRBJ2-7; tentatively, D is TRBD1 or TRBD2 (6 bases each). The CDR3 has 13 residues. Per the germline V gene, CDR1 is SQVTM and CDR2 is ANQGSEA. V gave up 7 bases and J gave up 4 bases, with 17 bases separating them. CDR3: CSARGGGQYEQYF. In DNA form, the CDR3 reads TGCAGCGCCCGAGGAGGGGGGCAGTACGAGCAGTACTTC.

This clonotype was seen a few times. The rearrangement uses TRBV7-9 and TRBJ1-2, with a weak D call TRBD1 (5 bases). V was trimmed by 1 base and J by 6 bases, leaving 12 bases between them. This CDR3 has 14 residues. The V gene's germline CDR1 is SEHNR and CDR2 FQNEAQ (reference sequence). For the CDR3, the DNA is TGTGCCAGCAGCTTAGGTCAGGGTCGGGATGGCTACACCTTC. Translated: CASSLGQGRDGYTF. The full variable domain, with the rest looked up from reference TRBV7-9 and TRBJ1-2, is DTGVSQNPRHKITKRGQNVTFRCDPISEHNRLYWYRQTLGQGPEFLTYFQNEAQLEKSRLLSDRFSAERPKGSFSTLEIQRTEQGDSAMYLCASSLGQGRDGYTFGSGTRLTVV.